The next 18 T cell receptor beta chains were all read from a single sample in a study of shared clonotypes between healthy human individuals. TCRdb's table, derived via immunoSEQ multiplex PCR, lists solely in-frame clones and lacks some. The table has about 1.1 million clones, around 78% seen once. Material for sequencing was memory CD4+ T cells from PBMCs. Subset indicated: CD45RA-negative fraction. Receptors originate from a young man in good health. Some clones in this sample may be carry-over from other donors' samples.

The chain is built from TRBV11-2 and TRBJ1-2, with 11 bases identical to TRBD1. The CDR3 sequence is 17 residues long. CDR1 and CDR2 (germline): SGHAT, FQNNGV. V gave up 1 base and J gave up 6 bases; unmatched junction bases: 10. CDR3 bases: TGTGCCAGCAGCTTAGCCGGGACAGGGGGTTTAAGTAATGGCTACACCTTC. Translated: CASSLAGTGGLSNGYTF.

A word on this clone: The sample holds other DNA sequences that translate to the same CDR3. J is TRBJ2-3 and V is TRBV7-3; maybe TRBD2 (5 bases). The germline V gene has CDR1 SGHTA and CDR2 FQGTGA. V was shortened by 2 bases and J by 1 base, with 10 bases between the two germline ends. CDR3 length equals 15 residues. The CDR3 here is CASSLAGGRTDTQYF. CDR3 nucleotide sequence: TGTGCCAGCAGCTTAGCAGGAGGTCGCACAGATACGCAGTATTTT. Filled out from reference TRBV7-3 and TRBJ2-3, the complete variable domain reads GAGVSQTPSNKVTEKGKYVELRCDPISGHTALYWYRQSLGQGPEFLIYFQGTGAADDSGLPNDRFFAVRPEGSVSTLKIQRTERGDSAVYLCASSLAGGRTDTQYFGPGTRLTVL.

Turning to this clone: This sample also contains other DNA sequences that code for the same CDR3. This rearrangement joins TRBV7-3 to TRBJ1-5; D not resolved. This CDR3 is built from 13 residues. V was clipped by 5 bases and J by 0 bases, with 5 bases between them. CDR1 and CDR2 from the germline V gene are SGHTA and FQGTGA. CDR3 DNA: TGTGCCAGCAGCAAAGGTAGCAATCAGCCCCAGCATTTT. Amino acids: CASSKGSNQPQHF. Drawing the rest from reference TRBV7-3 and TRBJ1-5, the complete variable domain is GAGVSQTPSNKVTEKGKYVELRCDPISGHTALYWYRQSLGQGPEFLIYFQGTGAADDSGLPNDRFFAVRPEGSVSTLKIQRTERGDSAVYLCASSKGSNQPQHFGDGTRLSIL.

The chain is built from TRBV25-1 and TRBJ1-4; D is undetermined. Trimming pared 6 bases from V and 5 bases from J, leaving 16 bases between. Germline loops: CDR1 MGHDK, CDR2 SYGVNS. CDR3 size: 15 residues. The chain's CDR3 is CASSGWGGLNEKLFF. The DNA of the CDR3 is TGTGCCAGCAGCGGCTGGGGAGGCCTCAATGAAAAACTGTTTTTT.

V is TRBV30 and J is TRBJ2-4, with 8 nucleotides matching TRBD1. The CDR3 spans 16 residues. V lost 1 base and J lost 8; bases outside the gene matches: 13. Germline V lookup: CDR1 GTSNPN, CDR2 SVGIG (reference sequence). For the CDR3, the DNA is TGTGCCTGGAGTGGCTACGACACAGGGGGTTTTGACATTCAGTACTTC. Translation gives CAWSGYDTGGFDIQYF.

The J gene is TRBJ1-4, the V gene TRBV29-1; the D is unclear. Trimming removed 5 bases at V and 2 bases at J, with 6 bases between. This CDR3 has 12 amino acids. In germline, CDR1 is SQVTM, CDR2 ANQGSEA. CDR3 protein: CSVLNTNEKLFF. Here the CDR3 DNA reads TGCAGCGTTCTCAATACTAATGAAAAACTGTTTTTT. Looking up the rest from reference TRBV29-1 and TRBJ1-4 gives the full variable domain: SAVISQKPSRDICQRGTSLTIQCQVDSQVTMMFWYRQQPGQSLTLIATANQGSEATYESGFVIDKFPISRPNLTFSTLTVSNMSPEDSSIYLCSVLNTNEKLFFGSGTQLSVL.

The genes are TRBV11-2 and TRBJ1-1, with D uncertain. CDR3 length: 13 amino acids. The germline V gene has CDR1 SGHAT and CDR2 FQNNGV. The V end was cut by 5 bases, the J end by 4 bases, with 11 bases between. CDR3 sequence: CASSLHIITEAFF. In DNA form, the CDR3 reads TGTGCCAGCAGCCTCCACATAATCACTGAAGCTTTCTTT.

V usage is TRBV5-1 and J usage is TRBJ2-2, with D maybe TRBD1 (6 bases). The CDR3 is made up of 16 amino acids. Germline V CDR1 and CDR2: SGHRS, YFSETQ. V was trimmed by 4 bases and J by 6 bases, leaving 19 bases between them. CDR3 nucleotides: TGCGCCAGCAGCCGAATAGCTAACAGGGCGGCCGGGGAGCTGTTTTTT. Translating gives CASSRIANRAAGELFF.

J is TRBJ2-1 and V is TRBV12-5; D perhaps matches TRBD1 (5 bases). The CDR3 has 14 residues. Germline V lookup: CDR1 LGHNT, CDR2 FRNRAP. With 4 bases removed from V and 5 bases from J, the gap between germline ends came to 12 bases. CDR3 in DNA: TGTGCTAGTGGTTCGCAGGGTACCGACAATGAGCAGTTCTTC. Amino acid sequence: CASGSQGTDNEQFF.

This chain links TRBV28 with TRBJ2-7; TRBD2 matches at 7 bases. The CDR3 covers 14 residues. The V and J ends lost 1 base and 7 bases, in that order; junction bases with no gene match: 7. From germline, CDR1 is MDHEN and CDR2 SYDVKM. For the CDR3, the DNA is TGTGCCAGCAGTTTATCTCAGCTCGGGGGGGAGCAGTACTTC. Translating gives CASSLSQLGGEQYF.

J is TRBJ1-2 and V is TRBV25-1; TRBD1 matches at 7 bases. Per germline, CDR1 MGHDK and CDR2 SYGVNS. The CDR3 covers 16 residues. V shed 3 bases and J 4 bases; nucleotides not matched to a gene: 11. The CDR3 nucleotides are TGTGCCAGCAGTGAGCCCCTAGTTGGGACAGTCTATGGCTACACCTTC. This gives the protein CASSEPLVGTVYGYTF.

The chain is built from TRBV28 and TRBJ2-3, with TRBD1 identical over 8 bases. The CDR3 has 15 amino acids. Losses at the gene ends were 6 bases for V and 10 bases for J; bases not matched to a gene: 15. Germline V gene lookup returns CDR1 MDHEN and CDR2 SYDVKM. CDR3 sequence: CASSPTGDLGLAQYF. The CDR3 DNA reads as TGTGCCAGCAGCCCGACAGGGGACTTAGGTTTAGCGCAGTATTTT.

The rearrangement joins TRBV30 to TRBJ1-2; no clear D. The CDR3 covers 13 residues. Germline V gives CDR1 GTSNPN, CDR2 SVGIG (reference sequence). Trimming removed 4 bases at V and 0 bases at J, with 9 bases between. In DNA form, the CDR3 reads TGTGCCTGGACCCAAAGAACTAACTATGGCTACACCTTC. It translates to CAWTQRTNYGYTF. The variable domain in full, completed from reference TRBV30 and TRBJ1-2, reads SQTIHQWPATLVQPVGSPLSLECTVEGTSNPNLYWYRQAAGRGLQLLFYSVGIGQISSEVPQNLSASRPQDRQFILSSKKLLLSDSGFYLCAWTQRTNYGYTFGSGTRLTVV.

This clone was found a few times. The chain recombines TRBV14 with TRBJ2-7; no clear D gene. This CDR3 contains 14 residues. V was pared by 0 bases and J by 4 bases, with 10 bases between. Per the germline V gene, CDR1 is SGHDN and CDR2 is FVKESK. In DNA form, the CDR3 reads TGTGCCAGCAGCCAAGAGTACCCGGTGTACGAGCAGTACTTC. Its protein is CASSQEYPVYEQYF.

There are a few counts of this clone. The chain joins TRBV30 to TRBJ1-4; the D is unclear. This CDR3 spans 11 amino acids. The V end was cut by 6 bases, the J end by 5 bases, with 7 bases between. CDR1 GTSNPN and CDR2 SVGIG come from the germline V gene (reference sequence). The CDR3 DNA is TGTGCCTGCGGCGAGAATGAAAAACTGTTTTTT. Residues: CACGENEKLFF.

The rearrangement joins TRBV12-5 to TRBJ2-1, with 12 nucleotides matching TRBD2. Germline V CDR1 and CDR2: LGHNT, FRNRAP. After removal of 1 base from V and 6 bases from J, the junction contained 10 bases not matched to a gene. The CDR3 spans 18 residues. The CDR3: CASGLARLAGVESNEQFF. In nucleotides, the CDR3 is TGTGCTAGTGGTTTGGCCAGACTAGCGGGAGTTGAGAGCAATGAGCAGTTCTTC. Full variable domain (rest looked up from reference TRBV12-5 and TRBJ2-1): DARVTQTPRHKVTEMGQEVTMRCQPILGHNTVFWYRQTMMQGLELLAYFRNRAPLDDSGMPKDRFSAEMPDATLATLKIQPSEPRDSAVYFCASGLARLAGVESNEQFFGPGTRLTVL.

The chain's CDR3 is CASRPTGSDGYTF. The CDR3 nucleotides read TGCGCCAGCAGGCCGACAGGGTCGGATGGCTACACCTTC. The chain combines TRBV5-1 with TRBJ1-2; 7 nucleotides match TRBD1. Trimming at V came to 5 bases and at J to 6 bases, leaving 7 bases not matched to a gene. Germline V CDR1 and CDR2: SGHRS, YFSETQ. CDR3 length equals 13 residues.

On this clone: A far larger clone is a single base away, which makes a read error likely. Other nucleotide sequences in the sample specify the same CDR3. The rearrangement links TRBV9 to TRBJ2-2; D may be TRBD2 (6 bases). The CDR3 is made up of 15 amino acids. Germline CDR1 is SGDLS and CDR2 is YYNGEE. The CDR3 loop is CASSVMGLPTGELFF. The CDR3 region has the DNA TGTGCCAGTAGCGTAATGGGACTGCCCACCGGGGAGCTGTTTTTT.